This TCR beta chain was identified during a study of T and B cells in COVID-19 patients. Study in general: The recovered patients had mostly mild to moderate COVID-19 with outpatient management.

The CDR3 covers 14 residues. Germline V CDR1 and CDR2: GTSNPN, SVGIG (reference sequence). Trimming took 4 bases from V and 2 from J, leaving 15 bases between them. TRB was amplified from about 250-500 ng of blood genomic DNA. In its sample, this clonotype ranks as medium-sized. Multiplex PCR with BIOMED2 TRB-A/B primer pools amplified TRB rearrangements. TCRdb called the multiplex PCR reads again in MiXCR, with one record for every CDR3 protein. This sample carries fewer than 2,500 distinct CDR3 sequences, about 26% of them seen once, and the ten largest clones take approximately 40%. Sequencing was carried out using blood. This clonotype was obtained from a human donor with active COVID-19. V usage is TRBV30 and J usage is TRBJ2-7; D is perhaps TRBD1 (6 bases). The CDR3, as DNA: TGTGCCTGGACCGACAGGAGAAATCCCTACGAGCAGTACTTC. This sequence encodes CAWTDRRNPYEQYF. Full variable domain (missing parts from reference TRBV30 and TRBJ2-7): SQTIHQWPATLVQPVGSPLSLECTVEGTSNPNLYWYRQAAGRGLQLLFYSVGIGQISSEVPQNLSASRPQDRQFILSSKKLLLSDSGFYLCAWTDRRNPYEQYFGPGTRLTVT.